These 14 T cell receptor beta chains originate from one sample sequenced in a study of T cell responses to AZD1222 COVID-19 vaccine (dated by TCRdb to the early 2020s). The method behind the library was the immunoSEQ multiplex PCR assay. The immuneACCESS repertoire file appears here via TCRdb, limited to in-frame rearrangements. These files lack a portion of the clones; in checked studies, under half of the deficit traces to unresolved V genes, and the cause of the others is not known. This sample has about 85,000 clones in its table, and approximately 89% of those were observed once. The ten largest account for 16% of the sample. The time point label, read with the paper, signifies: baseline before first vaccination. The specimen was peripheral blood, collected on day 0 of AZD1222 vaccination. The source is an adult in good health.

V and J are TRBV7-2 and TRBJ1-1, with TRBD1 matching 7 bases. The CDR3 is made up of 18 amino acids. The V segment lost 0 bases and the J segment 3 bases; nucleotides outside the gene matches: 13. Germline V gives CDR1 SGHTA, CDR2 FQGNSA. This CDR3 is CASSLAAAGGGGDTEAFF. The CDR3 coding sequence is TGTGCCAGCAGCTTAGCCGCGGCAGGGGGAGGTGGGGACACTGAAGCTTTCTTT.

The chain combines TRBV29-1 with TRBJ2-4, with 7 bases lining up with TRBD2. Losses at the gene ends were 4 bases for V and 2 bases for J; bases not matched to a gene: 2. The CDR3 runs to 13 residues. Germline-derived CDR1 and CDR2 are SQVTM and ANQGSEA. The CDR3 nucleotides read TGCAGCGTTGGGCGGGAGCCCAAAAACATTCAGTACTTC. Translating it yields CSVGREPKNIQYF.

This clone was detected a few times. The junction and the germline gene differ at one end; a read error may be behind it. V and J are TRBV7-7 and TRBJ2-2; perhaps D is TRBD1 or TRBD2 (5 bases each). The germline V gene has CDR1 SSHAT and CDR2 FNYEAQ (reference sequence). This CDR3 contains 15 residues. The CDR3 reads CASSSGTVNTGELFF. DNA of the CDR3: TGTGCTAGCAGCTCCGGGACGGTGAACACCGGGGAGCTGTTTTTT.

The rearrangement joins TRBV29-1 to TRBJ2-7; D call uncertain. Germline V CDR1 and CDR2: SQVTM, ANQGSEA. Trimming shortened V by 4 bases and J by 1 base, and 14 bases separated the two germline ends. The CDR3 is 14 residues long. CDR3 residues: CSVAPLVGSYEQYF. The CDR3 bases are TGCAGCGTTGCCCCGTTAGTGGGTTCCTACGAGCAGTACTTC.

This sequence joins TRBV6-4 and TRBJ2-1, with D hard to call. The CDR3 sequence is 12 residues long. Trimming shortened V by 4 bases and J by 10 bases, and 11 bases separated the two germline ends. Germline-derived CDR1 and CDR2 are MRHNA and SNTAGT. As DNA, the CDR3 is TGTGCCAGCAGTGGGCCGACGTTGGAGCAGTTCTTC. Translated, it gives CASSGPTLEQFF.

The J gene is TRBJ1-1, the V gene TRBV28; D remains ambiguous. Germline V lookup: CDR1 MDHEN, CDR2 SYDVKM. This CDR3 is built from 12 residues. The V end was cut by 3 bases, the J end by 10 bases, with 12 bases between. The CDR3 DNA reads TGTGCCAGCAGTTTTCTTGCTATCGGAGCTTTCTTT. The encoded protein is CASSFLAIGAFF.

The DNA for the CDR3 is TGTGCCAGCACCCGGGACAGCGCCTATGGCTACACCTTC. Protein sequence: CASTRDSAYGYTF. The V call is TRBV28, the J call TRBJ1-2, with 7 bases matching TRBD1. Germline CDR1 reads MDHEN; CDR2 reads SYDVKM. The CDR3 sequence is 13 residues long. V dropped 7 bases and J dropped 4; count of bases not matched to a gene: 6.

V gene TRBV7-3 combines with J gene TRBJ1-1; a possible D gene is TRBD1 (6 bases). The germline gives CDR1 SGHTA, CDR2 FQGTGA. The CDR3 is 13 amino acids. V was cut by 5 bases and J by 4 bases, with 11 bases left in between. The CDR3 reads CASSQATGTEAFF. The CDR3 DNA follows: TGTGCCAGCAGCCAAGCGACAGGCACTGAAGCTTTCTTT.

The rearrangement links TRBV27 to TRBJ1-2, with 8 positions matching TRBD1. Trimming at V came to 5 bases and at J to 2 bases, leaving 7 bases not matched to a gene. CDR1 and CDR2 (germline): MNHEY, SMNVEV (reference sequence). The CDR3 totals 15 residues. This CDR3 reads CASSKDRELNYGYTF. The CDR3 DNA reads as TGTGCCAGCAGTAAGGACAGGGAATTAAACTATGGCTACACCTTC.

This clone was seen just once. CDR3 amino acids: CASIENKSYGYTF. In DNA, the CDR3 is TGTGCCAGCATCGAGAACAAGTCCTATGGCTACACCTTC. The chain uses TRBV2 and TRBJ1-2; D is ambiguous. Trimming stripped 7 bases from V and 4 bases from J, with 13 bases between. This CDR3 has 13 residues. CDR1 and CDR2 (germline): SNHLY, FYNNEI.

CDR3 sequence: CASSIGGRRETQYF. In nucleotides, the CDR3 is TGTGCCAGTAGTATCGGGGGGCGACGTGAGACCCAGTACTTC. The J gene is TRBJ2-5, the V gene TRBV19; D possibly corresponds to TRBD2 (7 bases). V lost 3 bases to trimming and J lost 5 bases, with 13 bases between them. The CDR3 has 14 residues. Germline V gene sequence: CDR1 LNHDA, CDR2 SQIVND (reference sequence).

V and J are TRBV6-5 and TRBJ1-4, with D maybe TRBD1 (5 bases). The V gene lost 1 base and the J gene lost 5 bases, with 14 bases spanning the gap. The CDR3 is 16 residues long. Looked up from germline, CDR1 is MNHEY and CDR2 is SVGAGI. The CDR3 region is CASSYFPSGGNEKLFF. The DNA for the CDR3 is TGTGCCAGCAGTTACTTTCCCTCGGGGGGGAATGAAAAACTGTTTTTT.

The V gene is TRBV19, the J gene TRBJ1-2; tentatively, D is TRBD1 (5 bases). CDR3 length: 12 residues. Trimming shortened V by 5 bases and J by 3 bases, and 7 bases separated the two germline ends. The germline V gene encodes CDR1 LNHDA and CDR2 SQIVND (reference sequence). The CDR3 DNA is TGTGCCAGTAGTCGGGGGTACTATGGCTACACCTTC. Translated, it gives CASSRGYYGYTF.

In its sample, this clone was seen once. The chain couples TRBV12-5 to TRBJ2-5; tentatively, D is TRBD2 (6 bases). The CDR3 contains 13 residues. Germline assignment: CDR1 LGHNT and CDR2 FRNRAP. V dropped 6 bases and J dropped 5 bases, with 13 bases sitting between them. The CDR3, as DNA: TGTGCTAGTGGGGAGGAGGGTCGTGAGACCCAGTACTTC. It translates to CASGEEGRETQYF.